These T cell receptor beta chains were read from a single sample in a study. Each CDR3 protein is one row after TCRdb ran MiXCR on the 5' RACE reads. The sample contains roughly 56,000 distinct CDR3 sequences, approximately 31% of which appear only once. The sample was tumor-infiltrating naive CD4+ T cells sorted from the breast tumor. Receptors were obtained from a female donor with breast cancer. Each CDR3 is given with its conserved first and last residue. Fields, in order: clone size, V gene, J gene, D gene, CDR3 DNA, CDR3 protein. D genes are given only for firm matches. Clone sizes are given selectively: once, few, many, or a class where the clone is expanded.

.	TRBV20-1	TRBJ1-2	.	TGCAGTGCTAGAACCGAGACCCGGGGCTACACCTTC	CSARTETRGYTF
.	TRBV5-1	TRBJ2-3	.	TGCGCCAGCAGCTCGGAGAGCACAGATACGCAGTATTTT	CASSSESTDTQYF
.	TRBV10-3	TRBJ2-6	.	TGTGCCATCAGTGCGCGGAGGGCGAGCTCTGGGGCCAACGTCCTGACTTTC	CAISARRASSGANVLTF
.	TRBV7-2	TRBJ2-3	.	TGTGCCAGCAGCTCCCCAGGAGATTACACAGATACGCAGTATTTT	CASSSPGDYTDTQYF
.	TRBV20-1	TRBJ1-1	.	TGCAGTGCTAGACCTTTGGGGGACCCGAACACTGAAGCTTTCTTT	CSARPLGDPNTEAFF
.	TRBV20-1	TRBJ2-3	.	TGCAGTGCGTCGGGACACCCCACATCCACAGATACGCAGTATTTT	CSASGHPTSTDTQYF
many	TRBV7-3	TRBJ2-2	TRBD2	TGTGCCAGCAGCCCAAGAGCGGGGCGCGGCACCGGGGAGCTGTTTTTT	CASSPRAGRGTGELFF
many	TRBV20-1	TRBJ2-7	.	TGCAGTGCTAGAGTCCCACCCCACTACGAGCAGTACTTC	CSARVPPHYEQYF
.	TRBV29-1	TRBJ2-1	TRBD2	TGCAGCGCCCTCCCTAGCGGGGACAATGAGCAGTTCTTC	CSALPSGDNEQFF
.	TRBV6-5	TRBJ1-1	TRBD1	TGTGCCAGCACTAAGGGATTAGGGGGCACCATGAACACTGAAGCTTTCTTT	CASTKGLGGTMNTEAFF
many	TRBV4-1	TRBJ2-5	.	TGCGCCAGCAGCCATCAGGGGGGTACCTTGGAGACCCAGTACTTC	CASSHQGGTLETQYF
once	TRBV20-1	TRBJ2-7	.	TGCAGTGTGAGTAGCTCCTACGAGCAGTACTTC	CSVSSSYEQYF
.	TRBV4-2	TRBJ2-5	.	TGTGCCAGCAGCCAAGATGCACGATCGGAGACCCAGTACTTC	CASSQDARSETQYF
few	TRBV14	TRBJ2-3	TRBD2	TGTGCCAGCAGCCCCAACCTAGCGGCCTCTAGCACAGATACGCAGTATTTT	CASSPNLAASSTDTQYF
many	TRBV20-1	TRBJ1-4	.	TGCAGTGCACCGGACGTACGTCTTAATGAAAAACTGTTTTTT	CSAPDVRLNEKLFF
.	TRBV29-1	TRBJ2-6	.	TGCAGCGTTGACGGAGGGTCCGGGGCCAACGTCCTGACTTTC	CSVDGGSGANVLTF
few	TRBV20-1	TRBJ2-1	TRBD2	TGCAGTGCTATCCATGCTAGCGGGAGGGAATATGAGCAGTTCTTC	CSAIHASGREYEQFF
.	TRBV5-1	TRBJ2-2	.	TGCGCCAGCAGCTTGGTTGCCGAGAACACCGGGGAGCTGTTTTTT	CASSLVAENTGELFF
.	TRBV10-3	TRBJ2-2	TRBD2	TGTGTCACCGCGTCTAGCGGAACGAACACCGGGGAGCTGTTTTTT	CVTASSGTNTGELFF
.	TRBV11-2	TRBJ2-7	TRBD1	TGTGCCAGCAGCTCTACGTCGGACAGGGGGCGGGGGCAGTACTTC	CASSSTSDRGRGQYF
.	TRBV7-8	TRBJ2-5	TRBD1	TGTGCCAGCAGCCCCCGGACAGGGGGCAGGGGGACCCAGTACTTC	CASSPRTGGRGTQYF